The 8 T cell receptor beta chains in this list originate from one sample, sequenced in a study of regulatory T cells in long-lasting Graves disease (dated by TCRdb to the early 2020s). The library was produced with multiplex PCR. Sequencing relied on an Illumina HiSeq 4000. TCR beta libraries were built with iRepertoire HTBI primers and Arm-PCR amplification of CDR3 regions. The raw public reads went through TCRdb reprocessing: fastp at Q25, MiXCR clone calling, in-frame beta chains kept. Here each entry gathers all rows of one CDR3 protein and keeps the most common genes and DNA. Within this sample are 350,000 to 450,000 distinct CDR3 sequences, with over 20% of them counted one time only. The ten largest clones capture roughly an eighth of the sample. The time point label here, explained by the study, means: persistent/refractory GD, antithyroid drugs over 5 years with positive TRAb. For both TCR sequencing and RNA sequencing, RNA was extracted from PBMCs in TRIzol.

The sequences come from peripheral blood mononuclear cells (PBMCs), collected when the disease was refractory, from a patient treated with antithyroid drugs. These receptor sequences come from a female donor with Graves disease.

V gene TRBV7-9 combines with J gene TRBJ1-1; D ambiguous. V gave up 2 bases and J gave up 6 bases, with 10 bases separating them. This CDR3 has 13 residues. CDR1 is SEHNR and CDR2 is FQNEAQ in the germline V gene (reference sequence). CDR3 nucleotides: TGTGCCAGCAGCTTAATGTCTGGGGCTGAAGCTTTCTTT. Amino acids: CASSLMSGAEAFF.

The genes are TRBV7-9 and TRBJ1-4, with a possible D match to TRBD1 (5 bases). V was trimmed by 5 bases and J by 7 bases, leaving 20 bases between them. CDR1 SEHNR and CDR2 FQNEAQ come from the germline V gene (reference sequence). The CDR3 has 16 residues. The CDR3 reads CASSPPMEGLGEKLFF. For the CDR3, the DNA is TGTGCCAGCAGCCCCCCGATGGAGGGGCTTGGTGAAAAACTGTTTTTT.

This clonotype was counted many times. The chain couples TRBV28 to TRBJ2-7, with D hard to call. From germline, CDR1 is MDHEN and CDR2 SYDVKM. V shed 9 bases and J shed 6 bases, with 9 bases lying between them. This CDR3 region has 10 residues. Here the CDR3 reads CASFGLEQYF. In nucleotides, the CDR3 is TGTGCCAGTTTTGGGCTCGAGCAGTACTTC.

This clonotype was detected many times. V gene TRBV12-3 or TRBV12-4 combines with J gene TRBJ2-2; TRBD2 agrees at 8 bases. V lost 3 bases and J lost 4; bases outside the gene matches: 4. This CDR3 is built from 15 residues. The CDR3 bases are TGTGCCAGCAGTTTGGGCGGGAGGAGCACCGGGGAGCTGTTTTTT. Translating it yields CASSLGGRSTGELFF.

The CDR3 protein is CASSVVAGTTYNEQFF. The CDR3 DNA sequence: TGTGCCAGCAGCGTAGTCGCTGGAACGACCTACAATGAGCAGTTCTTC. The chain uses TRBV9 and TRBJ2-1; no clear D gene. Germline values: CDR1 SGDLS, CDR2 YYNGEE. The V end lost 0 bases, the J end lost 2 bases, and 12 bases lay between the germline ends. The CDR3 is 16 residues long.

Regarding this clonotype: A read error may explain this, as a much larger clone is one base away. The chain has TRBV4-1 and TRBJ2-7; possible D gene TRBD2, 5 bases. CDR3 length: 13 amino acids. CDR1 is MGHRA, CDR2 YSYEKL, per germline. CDR3 bases: TGCGTCAGCAGCCAGGCCGGGGCCTACGAGCAGTACTTC. Its translation is CVSSQAGAYEQYF.

This clonotype was seen many times. The rearrangement uses TRBV12-3 or TRBV12-4 and TRBJ1-1; D remains ambiguous. Trimming stripped 6 bases from V and 0 bases from J, with 11 bases between. The CDR3 is 14 residues long. The CDR3 region is CASRIGGLNTEAFF. The CDR3 nucleotides are TGTGCCAGCAGAATAGGTGGGTTGAACACTGAAGCTTTCTTT.

The V call is TRBV20-1, the J call TRBJ2-7; 10 nucleotides line up with TRBD2. The V and J ends lost 6 bases and 5 bases, in that order; junction bases with no gene match: 10. The CDR3 is 14 amino acids. Germline values: CDR1 DFQATT, CDR2 SNEGSKA (reference sequence). CDR3 bases: TGCAGTGCCCCCACTAGCGGGGTGGGTCACGAGCAGTACTTC. Translated: CSAPTSGVGHEQYF.